The 4 T cell receptor beta chains below come from one sample, sequenced in a study of OX40 agonist ivuxolimab in advanced cancers. The library was prepared using the immunoSEQ multiplex PCR assay. TCRdb's version of the immuneACCESS table is confined to in-frame rearrangements and falls short of the full clone set. An unresolved V gene accounts for under half of the shortfall where checked; the remainder is of unknown origin. This sample comprises some 62,000 clones, approximately 86% of them detected only once. The top ten clones comprise around 3.6% of the sample. The sequencing here drew on CD4+ or CD8+ T cells sorted from blood, taken in a trial of the OX40 agonist ivuxolimab. These receptor sequences come from an adult with an advanced solid tumor such as melanoma, head and neck, liver or kidney cancer.

The chain couples TRBV28 to TRBJ1-6; D gene uncertain. Germline V gene data show CDR1 as MDHEN and CDR2 as SYDVKM. Between the trimmed V and J ends, which lost 3 bases and 10 bases, there was a span of 7 bases. CDR3 length equals 12 residues. CDR3 amino acids: CASSLVGSPLHF. The CDR3 nucleotides read TGTGCCAGCAGTTTGGTGGGATCACCCCTCCACTTT.

The chain combines TRBV10-2 with TRBJ1-2; 7 bases are a match to TRBD1. This CDR3 is built from 13 residues. Germline values: CDR1 WSHSY, CDR2 SAAADI. Trimming at V came to 4 bases and at J to 8 bases, leaving 7 bases not matched to a gene. The CDR3 spells CASSGTGRIGYTF. The CDR3 region has the DNA TGCGCCAGCAGTGGGACAGGTCGAATAGGCTACACCTTC.

Here the CDR3 DNA reads TGTGCCAGCAGCCTAACTAGCGGCTCCTACAATGAGCAGTTCTTC. Encoded protein: CASSLTSGSYNEQFF. The V call is TRBV6-5, the J call TRBJ2-1; 8 bases line up with TRBD2. CDR3 length: 15 amino acids. Germline V lookup: CDR1 MNHEY, CDR2 SVGAGI. V lost 6 bases, J lost 0 bases, and 4 bases stayed unmatched.

As DNA, the CDR3 is TGTGCCTTTGGGGGGAACACTGAAGCTTTCTTT. This codes for CAFGGNTEAFF. This sequence joins TRBV30 and TRBJ1-1, with D perhaps TRBD1 (5 bases). V lost 7 bases and J 1 base, leaving 7 bases between the germline ends. The CDR3 totals 11 residues. Germline V gives CDR1 GTSNPN, CDR2 SVGIG (reference sequence).